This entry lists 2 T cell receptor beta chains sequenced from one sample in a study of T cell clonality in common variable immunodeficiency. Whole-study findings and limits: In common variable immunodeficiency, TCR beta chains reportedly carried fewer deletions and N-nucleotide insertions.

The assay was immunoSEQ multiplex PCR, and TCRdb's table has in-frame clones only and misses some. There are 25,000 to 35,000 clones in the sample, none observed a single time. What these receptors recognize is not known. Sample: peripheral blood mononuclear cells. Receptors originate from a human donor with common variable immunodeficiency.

The DNA read from the CDR3 is TGTGCCAGCTCACCGATGACAGTTGGAAACACC. This codes for CASSPMTVGNT. The whole CDR3 is CASSPMTVGNTIYF. The chain recombines TRBV18 with TRBJ1-3; TRBD1 might be the D (5 bases). The CDR3 extends 3 residues past the end of the read, so its final part is completed from the germline J gene. The ends were cut back, 3 bases at V and 3 bases at J, with 9 bases in the middle. CDR3 length: 14 residues. Germline CDR1 and CDR2: KGHSH and LQKENI.

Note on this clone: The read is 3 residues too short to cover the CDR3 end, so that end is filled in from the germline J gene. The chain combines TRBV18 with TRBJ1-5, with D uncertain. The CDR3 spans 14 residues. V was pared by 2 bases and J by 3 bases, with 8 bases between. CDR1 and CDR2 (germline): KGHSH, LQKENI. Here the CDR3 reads CASSPEQSNQPQHF. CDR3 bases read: TGTGCCAGCTCACCAGAACAGTCCAATCAGCCC.